The T cell receptor beta chain described here comes from a study of human T cells and chemical hapten exposure. Whole-study context: Largely, small differences in pooled library volume made per-sample TCR yields vary.

The study, taken as a whole, reports: DPC sensitization produced no change in TCRs with frequency above 1 in 1000.

Per the germline V gene, CDR1 is MNHNY and CDR2 is SVGAGI (reference sequence). The CDR3 consists of 15 residues. Trimming stripped 2 bases from V and 10 bases from J, with 15 bases between. Single cDNA molecules in the library carried unique molecular identifiers attached during preparation. TCRdb re-called the 5' RACE reads with MiXCR, one entry per CDR3 protein. The sample comprises 130,000 or so distinct CDR3 sequences, 4.1% of which are singletons, and about 1.3% rests with the top ten. This clonotype was detected ten times or more. Its antigen is unknown. The total RNA was obtained from whole blood that was not fractionated.

The source is a female donor in good health. This rearrangement joins TRBV6-6 to TRBJ1-6; D unclear. CDR3 in amino acids: CASSYKEGVTSPLHF. CDR3 in DNA: TGTGCCAGCAGTTACAAAGAGGGAGTGACGTCACCCCTCCACTTT.